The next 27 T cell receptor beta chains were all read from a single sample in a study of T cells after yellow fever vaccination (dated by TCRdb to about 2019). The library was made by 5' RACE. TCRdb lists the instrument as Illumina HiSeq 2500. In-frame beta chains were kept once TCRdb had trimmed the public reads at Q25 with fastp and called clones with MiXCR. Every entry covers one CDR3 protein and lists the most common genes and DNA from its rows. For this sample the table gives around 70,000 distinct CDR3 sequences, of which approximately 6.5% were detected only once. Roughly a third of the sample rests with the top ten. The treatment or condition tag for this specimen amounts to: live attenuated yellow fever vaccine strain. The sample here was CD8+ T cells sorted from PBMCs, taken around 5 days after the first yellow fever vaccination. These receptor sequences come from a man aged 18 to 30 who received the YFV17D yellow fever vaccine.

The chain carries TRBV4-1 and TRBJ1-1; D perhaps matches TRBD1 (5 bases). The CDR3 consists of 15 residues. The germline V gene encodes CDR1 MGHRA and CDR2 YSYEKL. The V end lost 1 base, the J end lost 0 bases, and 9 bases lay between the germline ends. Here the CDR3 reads CASSQGTSLNTEAFF. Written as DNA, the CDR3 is TGCGCCAGCAGCCAAGGGACATCCTTGAACACTGAAGCTTTCTTT.

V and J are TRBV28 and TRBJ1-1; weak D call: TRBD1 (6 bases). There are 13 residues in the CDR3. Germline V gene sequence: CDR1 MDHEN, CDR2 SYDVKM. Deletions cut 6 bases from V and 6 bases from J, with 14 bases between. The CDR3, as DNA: TGTGCCAGCAGCGGTTGGACAGAATCTGAAGCTTTCTTT. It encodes CASSGWTESEAFF.

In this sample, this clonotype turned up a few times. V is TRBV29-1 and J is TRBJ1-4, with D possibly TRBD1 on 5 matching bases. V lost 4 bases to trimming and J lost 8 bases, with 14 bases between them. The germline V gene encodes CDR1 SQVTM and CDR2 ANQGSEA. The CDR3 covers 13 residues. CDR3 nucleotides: TGCAGCGTTGGGTCCGGGACGGGAGAAAAACTGTTTTTT. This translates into CSVGSGTGEKLFF. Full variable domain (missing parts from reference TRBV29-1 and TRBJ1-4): SAVISQKPSRDICQRGTSLTIQCQVDSQVTMMFWYRQQPGQSLTLIATANQGSEATYESGFVIDKFPISRPNLTFSTLTVSNMSPEDSSIYLCSVGSGTGEKLFFGSGTQLSVL.

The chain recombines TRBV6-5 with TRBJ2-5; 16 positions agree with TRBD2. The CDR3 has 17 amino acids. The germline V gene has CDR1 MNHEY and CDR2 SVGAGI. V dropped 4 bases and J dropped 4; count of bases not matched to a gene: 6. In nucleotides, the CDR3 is TGTGCCAGCAGTTCCGGGACTAGCGGGGGGGCGGGAGAGACCCAGTACTTC. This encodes CASSSGTSGGAGETQYF.

CDR3 loop: CASRVTGKNEQFF. DNA for the CDR3: TGTGCCAGCAGAGTGACAGGGAAAAATGAGCAGTTCTTC. The gene calls are TRBV5-6 and TRBJ2-1, with 7 bases fitting TRBD1. From germline, CDR1 is SGHDT and CDR2 YYEEEE. The V and J ends lost 5 bases and 7 bases, in that order; junction bases with no gene match: 6. The CDR3 extends over 13 amino acids.

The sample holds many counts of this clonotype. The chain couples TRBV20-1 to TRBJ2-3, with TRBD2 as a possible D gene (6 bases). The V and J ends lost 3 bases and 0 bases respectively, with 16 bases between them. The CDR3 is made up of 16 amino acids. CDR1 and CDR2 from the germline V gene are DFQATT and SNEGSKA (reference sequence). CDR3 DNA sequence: TGCAGTGCTAGGGGGGGTAGGGTGAAAAGCACAGATACGCAGTATTTT. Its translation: CSARGGRVKSTDTQYF.

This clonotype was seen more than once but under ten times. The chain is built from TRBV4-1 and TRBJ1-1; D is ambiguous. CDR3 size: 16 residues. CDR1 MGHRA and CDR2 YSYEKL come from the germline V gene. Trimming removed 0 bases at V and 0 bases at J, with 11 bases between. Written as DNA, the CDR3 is TGCGCCAGCAGCCAAGAATTTGGCAAATTGAACACTGAAGCTTTCTTT. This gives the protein CASSQEFGKLNTEAFF.

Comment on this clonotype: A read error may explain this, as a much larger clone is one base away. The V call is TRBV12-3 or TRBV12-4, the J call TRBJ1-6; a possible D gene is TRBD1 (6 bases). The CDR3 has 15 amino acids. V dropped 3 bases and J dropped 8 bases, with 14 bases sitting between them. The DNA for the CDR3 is TGTGCCAGCAGTTTGCAGGGGAGGCTTGATTCACCCCTCCACTTT. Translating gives CASSLQGRLDSPLHF.

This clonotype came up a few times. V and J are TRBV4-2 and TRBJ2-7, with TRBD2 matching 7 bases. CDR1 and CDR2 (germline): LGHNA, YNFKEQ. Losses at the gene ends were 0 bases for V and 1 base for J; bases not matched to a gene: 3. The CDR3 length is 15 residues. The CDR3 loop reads CASSQEGGGSYEQYF. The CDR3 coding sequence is TGTGCCAGCAGCCAAGAGGGGGGGGGTTCCTACGAGCAGTACTTC.

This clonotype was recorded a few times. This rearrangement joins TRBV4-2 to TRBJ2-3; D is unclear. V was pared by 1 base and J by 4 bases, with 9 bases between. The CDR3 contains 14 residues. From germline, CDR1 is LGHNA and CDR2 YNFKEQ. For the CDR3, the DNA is TGTGCCAGCAGCCAAGGAGGCAACCCAGATACGCAGTATTTT. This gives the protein CASSQGGNPDTQYF.

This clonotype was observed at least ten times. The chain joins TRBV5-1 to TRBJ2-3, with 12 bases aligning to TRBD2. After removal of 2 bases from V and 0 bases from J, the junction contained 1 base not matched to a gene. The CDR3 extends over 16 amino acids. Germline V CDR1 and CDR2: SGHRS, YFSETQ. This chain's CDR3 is CASSFGLAGSTDTQYF. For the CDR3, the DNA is TGCGCCAGCAGCTTTGGACTAGCGGGGAGCACAGATACGCAGTATTTT. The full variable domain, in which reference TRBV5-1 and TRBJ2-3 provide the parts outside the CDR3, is KAGVTQTPRYLIKTRGQQVTLSCSPISGHRSVSWYQQTPGQGLQFLFEYFSETQRNKGNFPGRFSGRQFSNSRSEMNVSTLELGDSALYLCASSFGLAGSTDTQYFGPGTRLTVL.

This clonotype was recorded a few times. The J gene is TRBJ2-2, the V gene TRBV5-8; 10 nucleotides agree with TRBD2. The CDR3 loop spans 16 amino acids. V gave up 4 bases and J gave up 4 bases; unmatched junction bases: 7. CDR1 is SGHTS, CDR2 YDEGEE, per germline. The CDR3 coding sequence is TGTGCCAGCAGCCCTAGGACTAGCGGCATCACCGGGGAGCTGTTTTTT. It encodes CASSPRTSGITGELFF. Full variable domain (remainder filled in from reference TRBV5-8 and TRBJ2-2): EAGVTQSPTHLIKTRGQQATLRCSPISGHTSVYWYQQALGLGLQFLLWYDEGEERNRGNFPPRFSGRQFPNYSSELNVNALELEDSALYLCASSPRTSGITGELFFGEGSRLTVL.

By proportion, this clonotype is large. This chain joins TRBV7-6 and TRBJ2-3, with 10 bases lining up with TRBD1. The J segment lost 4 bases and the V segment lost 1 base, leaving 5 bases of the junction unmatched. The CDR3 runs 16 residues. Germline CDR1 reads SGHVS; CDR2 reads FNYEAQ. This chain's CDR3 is CASSLEGDRGSDTQYF. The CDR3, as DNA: TGTGCCAGCAGCTTAGAAGGGGACAGGGGTTCAGATACGCAGTATTTT.

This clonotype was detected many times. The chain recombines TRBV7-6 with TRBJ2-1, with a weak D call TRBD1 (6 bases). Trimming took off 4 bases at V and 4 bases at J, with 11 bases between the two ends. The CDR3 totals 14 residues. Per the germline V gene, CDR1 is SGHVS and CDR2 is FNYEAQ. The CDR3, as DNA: TGTGCCAGCAGCTCGGACAGTTGGTACAATGAGCAGTTCTTC. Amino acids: CASSSDSWYNEQFF.

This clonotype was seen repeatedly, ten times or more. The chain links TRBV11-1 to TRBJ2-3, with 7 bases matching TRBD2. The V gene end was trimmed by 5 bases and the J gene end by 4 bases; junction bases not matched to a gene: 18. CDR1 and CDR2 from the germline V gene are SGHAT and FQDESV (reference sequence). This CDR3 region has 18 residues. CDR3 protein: CASSGRGTSATEADTQYF. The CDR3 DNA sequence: TGTGCCAGCAGCGGACGGGGCACTAGCGCTACCGAAGCAGATACGCAGTATTTT.

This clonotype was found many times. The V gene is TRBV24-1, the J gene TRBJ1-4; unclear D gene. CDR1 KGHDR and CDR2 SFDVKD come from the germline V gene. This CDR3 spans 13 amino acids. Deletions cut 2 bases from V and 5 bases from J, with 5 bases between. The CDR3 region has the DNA TGTGCCACCAGTGATTCCCAGAATGAAAAACTGTTTTTT. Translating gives CATSDSQNEKLFF.

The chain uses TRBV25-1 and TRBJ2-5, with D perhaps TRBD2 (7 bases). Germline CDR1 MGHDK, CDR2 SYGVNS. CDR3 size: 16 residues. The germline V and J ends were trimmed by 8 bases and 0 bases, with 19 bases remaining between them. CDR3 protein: CASGKGWGGNQETQYF. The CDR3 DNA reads TGTGCCAGCGGAAAGGGGTGGGGGGGCAACCAAGAGACCCAGTACTTC.

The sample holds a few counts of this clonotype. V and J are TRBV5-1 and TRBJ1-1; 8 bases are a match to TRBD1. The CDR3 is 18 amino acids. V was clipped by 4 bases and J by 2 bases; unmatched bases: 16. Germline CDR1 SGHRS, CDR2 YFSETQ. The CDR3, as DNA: TGCGCCAGCAGCCTCGCTGCCCGGACAGGGATGGTTAACACTGAAGCTTTCTTT. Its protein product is CASSLAARTGMVNTEAFF.

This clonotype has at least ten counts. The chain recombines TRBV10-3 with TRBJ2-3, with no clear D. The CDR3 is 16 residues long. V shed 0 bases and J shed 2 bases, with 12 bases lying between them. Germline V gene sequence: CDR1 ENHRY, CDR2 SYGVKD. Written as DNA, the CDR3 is TGTGCCATCAGTGAGTCGATGGGGTCTTACACAGATACGCAGTATTTT. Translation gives CAISESMGSYTDTQYF.

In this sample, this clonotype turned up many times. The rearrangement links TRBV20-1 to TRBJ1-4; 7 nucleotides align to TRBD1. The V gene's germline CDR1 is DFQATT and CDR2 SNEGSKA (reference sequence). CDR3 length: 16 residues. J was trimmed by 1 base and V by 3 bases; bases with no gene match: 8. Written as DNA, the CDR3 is TGCAGTGCTAGCCCGACAGGGTTAAGAACTAATGAAAAACTGTTTTTT. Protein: CSASPTGLRTNEKLFF.

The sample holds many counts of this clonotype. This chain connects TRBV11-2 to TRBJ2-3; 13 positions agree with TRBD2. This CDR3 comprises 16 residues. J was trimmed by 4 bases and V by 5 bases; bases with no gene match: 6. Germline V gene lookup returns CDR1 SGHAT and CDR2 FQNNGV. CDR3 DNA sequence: TGTGCCAGCAGCCCCCGACTAGCGGGGGGATCAGATACGCAGTATTTT. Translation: CASSPRLAGGSDTQYF.

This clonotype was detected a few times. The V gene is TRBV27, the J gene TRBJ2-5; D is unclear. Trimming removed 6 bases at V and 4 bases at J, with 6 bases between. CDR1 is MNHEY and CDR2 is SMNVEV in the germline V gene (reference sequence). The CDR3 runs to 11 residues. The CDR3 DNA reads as TGTGCCAGCAGATCCCCAGAGACCCAGTACTTC. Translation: CASRSPETQYF.

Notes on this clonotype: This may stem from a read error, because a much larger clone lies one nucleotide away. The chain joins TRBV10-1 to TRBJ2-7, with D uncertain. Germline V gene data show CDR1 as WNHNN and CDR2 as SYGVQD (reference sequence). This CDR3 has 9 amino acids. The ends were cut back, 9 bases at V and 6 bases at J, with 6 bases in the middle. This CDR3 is CARRVEQYV. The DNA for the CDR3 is TGCGCCAGAAGGGTCGAGCAGTACGTC.

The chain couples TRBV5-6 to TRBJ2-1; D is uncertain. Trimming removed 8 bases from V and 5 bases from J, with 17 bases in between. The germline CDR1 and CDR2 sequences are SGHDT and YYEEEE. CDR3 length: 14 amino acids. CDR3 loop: CARGPGRRHNEQFF. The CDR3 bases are TGTGCCAGGGGCCCCGGGCGACGGCACAATGAGCAGTTCTTC.

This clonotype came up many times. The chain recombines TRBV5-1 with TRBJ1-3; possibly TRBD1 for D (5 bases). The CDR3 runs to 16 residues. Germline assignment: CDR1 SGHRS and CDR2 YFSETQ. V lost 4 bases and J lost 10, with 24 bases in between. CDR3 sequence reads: CASSQDGASVGRTIYF. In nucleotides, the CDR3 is TGCGCCAGCAGCCAGGATGGGGCCTCCGTGGGCCGAACCATATATTTT.

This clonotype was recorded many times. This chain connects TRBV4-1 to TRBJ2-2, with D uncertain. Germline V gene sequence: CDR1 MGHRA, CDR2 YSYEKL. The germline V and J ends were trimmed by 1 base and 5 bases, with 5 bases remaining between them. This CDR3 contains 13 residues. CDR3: CASSQVETGELFF. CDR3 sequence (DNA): TGCGCCAGCAGCCAAGTCGAGACCGGGGAGCTGTTTTTT.

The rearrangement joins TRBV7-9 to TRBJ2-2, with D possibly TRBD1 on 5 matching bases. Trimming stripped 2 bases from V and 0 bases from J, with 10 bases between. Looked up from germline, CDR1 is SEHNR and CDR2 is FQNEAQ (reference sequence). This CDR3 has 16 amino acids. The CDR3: CASSLSRVANTGELFF. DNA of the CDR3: TGTGCCAGCAGCTTAAGCAGGGTGGCGAACACCGGGGAGCTGTTTTTT.